The subject of this entry is one T cell receptor (beta chain). What it binds is unknown. The data belong to a study of cytomegalovirus exposure and HLA in healthy donors. Findings of the study overall: In a later analysis, productive TCRs from donors in an Asian-associated ancestry cluster reportedly carried fewer N-insertions than the cohort mean. Rarity characterized most TCR sequences, yet some public TCRs appeared in many donors. It was reported that the classifier diagnosed cytomegalovirus status with high specificity and sensitivity in both the original and validation cohorts. Only CMV serostatus was available as immune exposure information.

The V segment lost 1 base and the J segment 2 bases; nucleotides outside the gene matches: 4. The CDR3 loop spans 15 amino acids. The germline gives CDR1 SGHNT, CDR2 YYREEE (reference sequence). The PCR ran on 60 Vbeta and 13 Jbeta primers. Produced via immunoSEQ multiplex PCR; TCRdb's table is partial and in-frame only. Found here are approximately 110,000 clones, 70% to 75% of them singletons; the top ten hold 4.1%. This clonotype was sampled from a middle-aged woman in good health and CMV-seronegative. What was sequenced was PBMCs. The chain is built from TRBV5-4 and TRBJ2-7, with 9 bases fitting TRBD2. CDR3: CASSLIVAGAYEQYF. In DNA, the CDR3 is TGTGCCAGCAGCTTGATAGTAGCGGGAGCCTACGAGCAGTACTTC.